This T cell receptor (beta chain) was recovered during a study of T-cell memory formation after mild COVID-19 (dated by TCRdb to about 2021). About the investigation overall: Most TCR sequence clusters were specific to one of the two donors. In a couple of donors, T-cell clones that expanded and contracted after mild COVID-19 were followed by sequencing TCRalpha and TCRbeta repertoires longitudinally. Two young, previously healthy adult volunteers made up the cohort, one male and one female. Overall study outcomes, separate from this receptor: Balanced CD4/CD8 phenotypes were observed for clones contracting from day 15 to 85, whereas a bias towards CD4+ was observed for a second wave of clones expanding from day 15 to 37. The study included only a couple of mild cases, and larger cohorts that include severe cases with pre-infection samples were judged to be necessary. Whether the second-wave clones peaking on day 37 were SARS-CoV-2 specific was not confirmed. Some responding clones were found in pre-infection memory, which suggests that pre-existing cross-reactive memory T cells took part in the SARS-CoV-2 response. Contracting CD4+ clones appeared mostly in the CM and EM memory subsets, whereas CD8+ clones were enriched in EMRA.

This clonotype turned up a few times. Its antigen is not yet known. No per-base quality is available; no much larger clone lies one base away. Sequencing used an Illumina NovaSeq 6000. TCRalpha and TCRbeta cDNA libraries were constructed by 5'RACE with constant-segment primers, with sample barcodes and unique molecular identifiers being introduced. Trizol reagent was used to extract RNA from every sample. Amplification of the libraries took two PCR steps, and the second step added a second sample barcode plus Illumina TruSeq adapters. Libraries were sequenced on an Illumina NovaSeq with 2 x 150 bp paired-end reads. Concerning the study's data processing: Reads were demultiplexed and collapsed into UMI-guided consensus sequences with migec v1.2.7. With mixcr v2.1.11, UMI consensuses were aligned to TRA and TRB V and J templates and assembled into clonotypes. Clonotypes were classified as expanded or contracted when called significant by both edgeR and NoisET, with noise models trained on biological replicates. For edgeR calls, the thresholds were a false discovery rate-adjusted p below 0.01 and a log2 fold-change of 1. As an exploratory analysis of dynamics, PCA with hierarchical clustering was applied to max-normalized trajectories of the 1000 most abundant clonotypes. Each responding clone was given a CD4 or CD8 phenotype based on the CD4+ and CD8+ repertoires, which had been sequenced separately. TCRdb passed the public sequencing reads through fastp at Q25 and MiXCR, retaining productive beta sequences. CDR3 protein duplicates are merged, each entry listing the most common genes and DNA. What appears here as the V and J calls and clone size reflects TCRdb's work, not the paper's. Across this sample there are about 430,000 distinct CDR3 sequences, with more than 15% seen only once. Together, the top ten hold about 22% of the sample.

PBMCs were isolated by Ficoll-Paque density gradient centrifugation. The receptor was derived from a man aged 18-30 years who had mild COVID-19 (a few samples of this study predate the infection). The sample titles of this study are shuffled in the database, so cell type and time point are left out; the donor was told from shared clones. Sequencing input: PBMCs or a T cell subset sorted from them (not recorded which).

The CDR3 is CASSTQGAGEQYV. The bases read TGTGCCAGCAGCACACAGGGGGCGGGTGAGCAGTACGTC. The rearranged chain carries TRBV7-2 and TRBJ2-7; TRBD1 fits 9 bases in the junction. V has 5 bases trimmed and J has 7 bases trimmed; junction bases matching no gene number 6. From cysteine to valine, the CDR3 is 13 amino acids long. Just CDR3 DNA is preserved here, 39 bases in frame from base 1. From a lookup of the germline V gene, CDR1 and CDR2 are SGHTA and FQGNSA.